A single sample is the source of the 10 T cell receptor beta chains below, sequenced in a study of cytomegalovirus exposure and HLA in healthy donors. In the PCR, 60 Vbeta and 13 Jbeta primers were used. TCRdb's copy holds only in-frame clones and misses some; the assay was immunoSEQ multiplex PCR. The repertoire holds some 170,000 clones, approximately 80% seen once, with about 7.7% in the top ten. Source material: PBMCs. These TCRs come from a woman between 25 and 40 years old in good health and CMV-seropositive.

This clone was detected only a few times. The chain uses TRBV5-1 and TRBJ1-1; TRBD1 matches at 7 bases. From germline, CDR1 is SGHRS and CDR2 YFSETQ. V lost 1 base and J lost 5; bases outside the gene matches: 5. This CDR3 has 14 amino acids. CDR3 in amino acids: CASSLKLQGTEAFF. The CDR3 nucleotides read TGCGCCAGCAGCTTGAAATTACAGGGGACTGAAGCTTTCTTT.

As DNA, the CDR3 is TGCGCCAGCAGCGCAGGGGACCCCAACTCCTACAATGAGCAGTTCTTC. This translates into CASSAGDPNSYNEQFF. V and J are TRBV5-1 and TRBJ2-1; D possibly corresponds to TRBD1 (6 bases). This CDR3 spans 16 amino acids. Trimming removed 4 bases from V and 0 bases from J, with 14 bases in between. Germline lookup yields CDR1 SGHRS and CDR2 YFSETQ.

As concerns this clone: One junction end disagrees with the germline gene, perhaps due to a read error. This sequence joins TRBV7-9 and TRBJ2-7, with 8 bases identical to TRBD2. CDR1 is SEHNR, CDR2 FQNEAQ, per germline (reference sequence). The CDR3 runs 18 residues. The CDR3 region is CSSSLAPTLASGGYEQYF. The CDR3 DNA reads TGTTCCAGCAGCTTAGCGCCCACTTTGGCGAGCGGGGGCTACGAGCAGTACTTC. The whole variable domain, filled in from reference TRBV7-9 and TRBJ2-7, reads DTGVSQNPRHKITKRGQNVTFRCDPISEHNRLYWYRQTLGQGPEFLTYFQNEAQLEKSRLLSDRFSAERPKGSFSTLEIQRTEQGDSAMYLCSSSLAPTLASGGYEQYFGPGTRLTVT.

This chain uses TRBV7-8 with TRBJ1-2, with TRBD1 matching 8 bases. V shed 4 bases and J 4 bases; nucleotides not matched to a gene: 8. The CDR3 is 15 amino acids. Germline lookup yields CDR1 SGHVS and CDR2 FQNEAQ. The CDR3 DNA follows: TGTGCCAGCAGCTCGACGACAGGGGTGGGCTATGGCTACACCTTC. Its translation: CASSSTTGVGYGYTF.

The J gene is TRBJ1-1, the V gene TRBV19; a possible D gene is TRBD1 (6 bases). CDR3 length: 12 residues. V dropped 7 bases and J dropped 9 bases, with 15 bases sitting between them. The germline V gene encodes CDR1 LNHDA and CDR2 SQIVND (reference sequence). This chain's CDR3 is CASKQGPRKAFF. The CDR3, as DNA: TGTGCCAGTAAGCAGGGGCCGCGTAAAGCTTTCTTT.

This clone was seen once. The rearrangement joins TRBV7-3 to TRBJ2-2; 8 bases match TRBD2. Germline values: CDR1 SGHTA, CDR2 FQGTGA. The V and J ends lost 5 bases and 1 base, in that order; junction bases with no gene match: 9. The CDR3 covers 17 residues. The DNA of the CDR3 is TGTGCCAGCAGCCCGGCGGGGACTAGAGGGAACACCGGGGAGCTGTTTTTT. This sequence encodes CASSPAGTRGNTGELFF.

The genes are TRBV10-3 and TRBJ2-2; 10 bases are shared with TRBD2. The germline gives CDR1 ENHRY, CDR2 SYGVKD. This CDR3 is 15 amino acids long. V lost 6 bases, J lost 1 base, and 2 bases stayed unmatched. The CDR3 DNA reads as TGTGCCATCAGGGCTAGCGGGGGGAACACCGGGGAGCTGTTTTTT. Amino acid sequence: CAIRASGGNTGELFF.

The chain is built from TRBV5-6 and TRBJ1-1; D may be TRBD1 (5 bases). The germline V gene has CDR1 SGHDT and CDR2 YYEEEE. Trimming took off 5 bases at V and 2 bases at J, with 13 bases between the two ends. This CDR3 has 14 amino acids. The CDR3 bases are TGTGCCAGCAGTGCGGGACCGAGAAACACTGAAGCTTTCTTT. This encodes CASSAGPRNTEAFF.

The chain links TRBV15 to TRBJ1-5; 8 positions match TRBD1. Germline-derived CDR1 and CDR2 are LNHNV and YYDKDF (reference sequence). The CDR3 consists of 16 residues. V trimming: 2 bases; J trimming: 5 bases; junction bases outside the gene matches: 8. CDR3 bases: TGTGCCACCAGCAGAAACTTCCGGGACAGGTATCAGCCCCAGCATTTT. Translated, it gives CATSRNFRDRYQPQHF. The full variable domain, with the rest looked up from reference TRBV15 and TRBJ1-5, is DAMVIQNPRYQVTQFGKPVTLSCSQTLNHNVMYWYQQKSSQAPKLLFHYYDKDFNNEADTPDNFQSRRPNTSFCFLDIRSPGLGDTAMYLCATSRNFRDRYQPQHFGDGTRLSIL.

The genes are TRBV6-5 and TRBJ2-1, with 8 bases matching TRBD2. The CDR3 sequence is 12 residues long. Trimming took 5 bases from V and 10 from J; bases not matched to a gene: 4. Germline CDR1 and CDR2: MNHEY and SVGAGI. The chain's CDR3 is CASSLAGGEQFF. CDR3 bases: TGTGCCAGCAGTCTTGCGGGGGGCGAGCAGTTCTTC.